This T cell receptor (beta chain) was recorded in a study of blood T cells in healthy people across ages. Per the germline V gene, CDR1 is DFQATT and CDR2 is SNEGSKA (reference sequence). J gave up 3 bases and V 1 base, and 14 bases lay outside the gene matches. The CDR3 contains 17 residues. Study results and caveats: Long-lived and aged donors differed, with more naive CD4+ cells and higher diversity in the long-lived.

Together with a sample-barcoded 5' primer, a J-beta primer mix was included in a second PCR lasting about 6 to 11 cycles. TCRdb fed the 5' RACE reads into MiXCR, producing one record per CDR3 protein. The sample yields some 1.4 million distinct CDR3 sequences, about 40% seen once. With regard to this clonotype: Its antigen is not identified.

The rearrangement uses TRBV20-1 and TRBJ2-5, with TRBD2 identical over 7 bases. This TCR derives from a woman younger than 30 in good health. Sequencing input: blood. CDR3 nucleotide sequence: TGCAGTGCTAGAGGAGCGGTCGGCGGGAGCTTCAAAGAGACCCAGTACTTC. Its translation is CSARGAVGGSFKETQYF.